These T cell receptor beta chains were read from a single sample in a study of graft-versus-host responses after intestinal transplantation. No antigen is known for these receptors. Clones were read by immunoSEQ multiplex PCR, and TCRdb kept only the in-frame ones, dropping some. Seen here are under 95,000 clones, about 87% observed once, and the top ten hold more than 0.25%. The sequencing here drew on unstimulated CD4+ T cells sorted from spleen or lymph node cells, taken before transplant. These receptors all stem from a human donor who was the organ donor for an intestinal transplant. Both conserved end residues are part of each CDR3. D genes are given only for firm matches. Size values are once, few and many counts, or a class for expanded clones, and some rows have none.

NA	TRBJ1-2	17	NA	TRBV23-1	CASSHRREGEFNYGYTF	TGCGCCAGCAGTCACAGGCGAGAGGGGGAATTCAACTATGGCTACACCTTC
NA	TRBJ1-3	16	NA	TRBV6-5	CASSSRGIMSGNTIYF	TGTGCCAGCAGTTCTCGGGGGATTATGTCTGGAAACACCATATATTTT
once	TRBJ2-3	14	TRBD1	TRBV6-5	CASSLRGPTDTQYF	TGTGCCAGCAGCCTCAGGGGGCCCACAGATACGCAGTATTTT
NA	TRBJ1-1	11	NA	TRBV19	CASSRGPEAFF	TGTGCCAGTAGCAGGGGCCCTGAAGCTTTCTTT
NA	TRBJ2-5	17	TRBD1	TRBV5-1	CASSGGQVNALAETQYF	TGCGCCAGCAGCGGCGGACAGGTCAACGCCCTGGCGGAGACCCAGTACTTC
NA	TRBJ2-3	15	NA	TRBV5-1	CASRRYSGATDTQYF	TGCGCCAGCAGGAGGTACTCAGGGGCCACAGATACGCAGTATTTT
NA	TRBJ1-2	15	NA	TRBV29-1	CSVENPYGGNYGYTF	TGCAGCGTTGAGAACCCCTACGGGGGTAACTATGGCTACACCTTC
NA	TRBJ2-3	14	NA	TRBV5-6	CASRGAGEADTQYF	TGTGCCAGCAGGGGGGCAGGGGAAGCAGATACGCAGTATTTT
NA	TRBJ1-3	14	NA	TRBV5-4	CASSHQDRGNTIYF	TGTGCCAGCAGCCATCAAGACAGGGGAAACACCATATATTTT
NA	TRBJ1-6	14	NA	TRBV6-6	CASSYSGGDSPLHF	TGTGCCAGCAGTTACTCGGGAGGGGATTCACCCCTCCACTTT
NA	TRBJ2-7	15	NA	TRBV5-4	CASSRTGGETYEQYF	TGTGCCAGCAGCCGGACAGGCGGGGAAACCTACGAGCAGTACTTC
NA	TRBJ2-1	11	TRBD2	TRBV20-1	CSARDGAGRLF	TGCAGTGCTAGAGATGGAGCGGGGAGGCTCTTC
NA	TRBJ2-7	12	TRBD1	TRBV11-3	CASSPTGGKQYF	TGTGCCAGCAGCCCGACAGGGGGCAAGCAGTACTTC
NA	TRBJ2-3	16	TRBD2	TRBV7-2	CASSLRLAGSTDTQYF	TGTGCCAGCAGCTTAAGGCTAGCGGGGAGCACAGATACGCAGTATTTT
NA	TRBJ2-1	17	TRBD2	TRBV9	CASSVVSRSSGYNEQFF	TGTGCCAGCAGCGTAGTAAGTCGGTCTAGCGGTTACAATGAGCAGTTCTTC
NA	TRBJ2-7	15	TRBD2	TRBV6-5	CASRVSGTSLGEQYF	TGTGCCAGCAGGGTTTCCGGGACTAGTCTAGGCGAGCAGTACTTC
NA	TRBJ2-7	14	NA	TRBV7-9	CASSSTISSYEQYF	TGTGCCAGCAGCTCCACTATTAGCTCCTACGAGCAGTACTTC
NA	TRBJ2-7	11	NA	TRBV28	CASSQMYEQYF	TGTGCCAGCAGTCAGATGTACGAGCAGTACTTC
NA	TRBJ1-2	16	TRBD1	TRBV19	CASSLTTGPTSYGYTF	TGTGCCAGTAGCCTTACGACAGGGCCAACCTCCTATGGCTACACCTTC
NA	TRBJ2-6	13	NA	TRBV12-5	CASASSGANVLTF	TGTGCTAGTGCTAGCTCTGGGGCCAACGTCCTGACTTTC
NA	TRBJ2-5	14	NA	TRBV27	CASSFYGHQETQYF	TGTGCCAGCAGTTTTTATGGGCACCAAGAGACCCAGTACTTC
once	TRBJ1-1	15	TRBD1	TRBV9	CASSPQDRVIAEAFF	TGTGCCAGCAGCCCCCAGGACAGGGTAATCGCTGAAGCTTTCTTT
NA	TRBJ2-1	11	NA	TRBV27	CASRSGASGFF	TGTGCCAGCAGAAGTGGAGCCTCGGGATTCTTC
NA	TRBJ2-2	14	TRBD2	TRBV7-2	CASSVAGATGELFF	TGTGCCAGCAGCGTAGCGGGAGCCACCGGGGAGCTGTTTTTT
few	TRBJ1-1	14	NA	TRBV6-5	CASSYSWAAGEAFF	TGTGCCAGCAGTTACTCGTGGGCAGCTGGTGAAGCTTTCTTT
NA	TRBJ1-5	17	NA	TRBV30	CAWSVSQAILSNQPQHF	TGTGCCTGGAGTGTGTCTCAGGCTATTTTAAGCAATCAGCCCCAGCATTTT
once	TRBJ2-5	14	NA	TRBV7-2	CASSFQVLQETQYF	TGTGCCAGCAGCTTTCAAGTACTACAAGAGACCCAGTACTTC
NA	TRBJ2-3	15	NA	TRBV7-2	CASSLSAASTDTQYF	TGTGCCAGCAGCTTAAGTGCGGCTAGCACAGATACGCAGTATTTT
NA	TRBJ2-2	17	NA	TRBV27	CASSSLSGGAFTGELFF	TGTGCCAGCAGCTCCCTCTCCGGGGGAGCTTTCACCGGGGAGCTGTTTTTT
NA	TRBJ2-7	12	TRBD1	TRBV6-1	CASSLTGGEQYF	TGTGCCAGCAGTCTTACAGGGGGCGAGCAGTACTTC
NA	TRBJ2-3	14	NA	TRBV7-9	CASSLGGGSDTQYF	TGTGCCAGCAGCTTGGGCGGAGGGTCAGATACGCAGTATTTT
NA	TRBJ2-3	14	NA	TRBV15	CATSRGEATDTQYF	TGTGCCACCAGCAGGGGAGAGGCCACAGATACGCAGTATTTT
once	TRBJ2-7	14	TRBD1	TRBV7-9	CASRRDRDAYEQYF	TGTGCCAGCCGCCGGGACAGGGACGCCTACGAGCAGTACTTC
NA	TRBJ2-3	16	TRBD2	TRBV5-1	CASSLELAGGPDTQYF	TGCGCCAGCAGCTTGGAACTAGCGGGAGGGCCAGATACGCAGTATTTT
NA	TRBJ1-1	15	NA	TRBV28	CASSLSAAGDTEAFF	TGTGCCAGCAGTTTATCGGCAGCGGGGGACACTGAAGCTTTCTTT
NA	TRBJ2-2	17	NA	TRBV5-8	CASSDVLAFANTGELFF	TGTGCCAGCAGCGATGTTCTAGCGTTCGCGAACACCGGGGAGCTGTTTTTT
NA	TRBJ2-5	15	NA	TRBV10-1	CASSAPPGAGETQYF	TGCGCCAGCAGTGCCCCCCCTGGTGCGGGGGAGACCCAGTACTTC
NA	TRBJ1-5	15	TRBD1	TRBV6-5	CASTEGAYSNQPQHF	TGTGCCAGCACTGAGGGGGCGTATAGCAATCAGCCCCAGCATTTT
few	TRBJ2-3	15	TRBD2	TRBV18	CASSPTSGSTDTQYF	TGTGCCAGCTCACCGACTAGCGGGAGCACAGATACGCAGTATTTT
NA	TRBJ2-5	16	TRBD1	TRBV19	CASSSPGQEKQETQYF	TGTGCCAGTAGTTCTCCGGGACAGGAAAAACAAGAGACCCAGTACTTC
NA	TRBJ1-1	15	NA	TRBV5-1	CASSLYSGGNTEAFF	TGCGCCAGCAGCTTATACTCAGGAGGTAACACTGAAGCTTTCTTT
once	TRBJ2-2	16	NA	TRBV2	CASSPGTRLESGELFF	TGTGCCAGCAGCCCCGGGACTCGCCTAGAGTCCGGGGAGCTGTTTTTT
NA	TRBJ1-2	14	TRBD1	TRBV4-2	CASSPRPGTDGYTF	TGTGCCAGCAGCCCGCGGCCAGGGACAGATGGCTACACCTTC
NA	TRBJ1-3	17	TRBD1	TRBV5-1	CASSAGDRVGSGNTIYF	TGCGCCAGCAGCGCAGGAGACAGGGTTGGGTCTGGAAACACCATATATTTT
NA	TRBJ2-5	14	NA	TRBV9	CASSVQGRQETQYF	TGTGCCAGCAGCGTCCAGGGTCGCCAAGAGACCCAGTACTTC
NA	TRBJ1-5	15	NA	TRBV30	CAWSVGGGRNQPQHF	TGTGCCTGGAGTGTGGGGGGGGGTCGCAATCAGCCCCAGCATTTT
once	TRBJ2-1	14	TRBD1	TRBV4-3	CASSLDRGRDEQFF	TGCGCCAGCAGCCTGGACAGGGGTAGGGATGAGCAGTTCTTC
NA	TRBJ2-4	15	NA	TRBV28	CASTLTGIAKNIQYF	TGTGCCAGCACCCTAACAGGGATCGCCAAAAACATTCAGTACTTC